The 2 T cell receptor beta chains below come from one sample, sequenced in a study of CDR3 diversity in severe acne. A single record per CDR3 protein comes from TCRdb applying MiXCR to the PCR reads. The data hold around 85,000 distinct CDR3 sequences, with 49% observed a single time. What was sequenced was blood. These receptor sequences come from a male donor with severe acne vulgaris.

This clonotype was detected many times. This rearrangement joins TRBV6-4 to TRBJ2-2, with unresolved D. Germline V gives CDR1 MRHNA, CDR2 SNTAGT. Trimming stripped 0 bases from V and 6 bases from J, with 5 bases between. The CDR3 loop spans 13 amino acids. The CDR3 nucleotides read TGTGCCAGCAGTGACTCCGAGGCCGGGGAGCTGTTTTTT. Translated: CASSDSEAGELFF.

V and J are TRBV29-1 and TRBJ2-7; possible D gene TRBD1, 6 bases. Germline CDR1 and CDR2: SQVTM and ANQGSEA. This CDR3 is 12 amino acids long. CDR3 bases: TGCAGTGTTGAAGGACAGTCTTACGAGCAGTACGTC. Amino acids: CSVEGQSYEQYV.